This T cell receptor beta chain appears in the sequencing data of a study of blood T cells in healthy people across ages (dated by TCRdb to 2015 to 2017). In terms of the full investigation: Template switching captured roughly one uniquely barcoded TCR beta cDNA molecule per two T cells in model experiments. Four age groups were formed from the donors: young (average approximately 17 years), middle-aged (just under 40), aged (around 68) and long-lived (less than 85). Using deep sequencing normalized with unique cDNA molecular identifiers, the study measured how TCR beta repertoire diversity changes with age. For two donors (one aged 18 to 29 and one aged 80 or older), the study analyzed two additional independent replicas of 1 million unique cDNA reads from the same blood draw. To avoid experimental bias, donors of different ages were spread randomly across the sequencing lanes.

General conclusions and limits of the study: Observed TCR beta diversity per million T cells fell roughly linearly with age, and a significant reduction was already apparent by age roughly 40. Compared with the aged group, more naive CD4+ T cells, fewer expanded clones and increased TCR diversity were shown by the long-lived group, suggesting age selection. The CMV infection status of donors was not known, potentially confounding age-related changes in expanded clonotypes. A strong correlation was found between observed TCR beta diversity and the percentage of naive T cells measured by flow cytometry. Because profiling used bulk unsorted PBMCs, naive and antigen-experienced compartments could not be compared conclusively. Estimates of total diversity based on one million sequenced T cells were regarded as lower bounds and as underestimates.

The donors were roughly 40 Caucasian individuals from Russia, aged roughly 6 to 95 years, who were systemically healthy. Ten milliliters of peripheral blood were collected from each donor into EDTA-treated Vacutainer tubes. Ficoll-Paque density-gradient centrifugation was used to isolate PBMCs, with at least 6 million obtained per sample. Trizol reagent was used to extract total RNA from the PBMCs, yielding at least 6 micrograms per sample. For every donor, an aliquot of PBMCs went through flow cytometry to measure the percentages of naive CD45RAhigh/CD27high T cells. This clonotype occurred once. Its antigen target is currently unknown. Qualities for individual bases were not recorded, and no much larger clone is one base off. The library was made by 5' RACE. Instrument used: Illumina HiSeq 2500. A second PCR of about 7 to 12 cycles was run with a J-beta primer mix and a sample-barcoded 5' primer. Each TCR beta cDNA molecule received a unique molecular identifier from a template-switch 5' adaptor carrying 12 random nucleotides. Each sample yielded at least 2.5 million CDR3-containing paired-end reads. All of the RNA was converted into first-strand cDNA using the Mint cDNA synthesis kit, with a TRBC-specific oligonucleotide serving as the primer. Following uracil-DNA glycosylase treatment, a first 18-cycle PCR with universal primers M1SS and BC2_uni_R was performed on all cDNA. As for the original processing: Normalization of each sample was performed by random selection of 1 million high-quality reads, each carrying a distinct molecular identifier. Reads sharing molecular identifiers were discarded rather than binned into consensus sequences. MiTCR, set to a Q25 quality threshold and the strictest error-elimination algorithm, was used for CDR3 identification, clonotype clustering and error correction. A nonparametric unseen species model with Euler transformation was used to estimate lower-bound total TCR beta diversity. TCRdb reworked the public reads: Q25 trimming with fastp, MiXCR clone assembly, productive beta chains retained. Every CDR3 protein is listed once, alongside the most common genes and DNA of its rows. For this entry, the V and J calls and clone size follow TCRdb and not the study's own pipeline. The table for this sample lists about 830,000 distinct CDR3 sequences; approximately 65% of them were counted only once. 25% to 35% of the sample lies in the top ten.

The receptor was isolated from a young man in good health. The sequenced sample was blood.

The nucleotide sequence reads TGTGCCAGCAGCTTAGGTACGGGATCGAACACTGAAGCTTTCTTT. This gives the protein CASSLGTGSNTEAFF. This sequence uses TRBV7-2 and TRBJ1-1; the D gene is not confidently resolved. The CDR3, cysteine through phenylalanine, is 15 amino acids long. Of all the DNA, just the CDR3 is kept, 45 bases in frame from base 1. According to the germline V gene, CDR1 reads SGHTA and CDR2 reads FQGNSA. The junction carries 10 bases between V and J, which are trimmed by 1 base and 1 base respectively. Beyond the CDR3, the reference TRBV7-2 and TRBJ1-1 genes provide the residues; the full variable domain reads: GAGVSQSPSNKVTEKGKDVELRCDPISGHTALYWYRQSLGQGLEFLIYFQGNSAPDKSGLPSDRFSAERTGGSVSTLTIQRTQQEDSAVYLCASSLGTGSNTEAFFGQGTRLTVV.